This TCR beta chain was sequenced during a study of beta chain features in type 1 diabetes. The length of the CDR3 is 14 residues. The germline V gene encodes CDR1 LGHNA and CDR2 YSLEER. The V gene lost 0 bases and the J gene lost 6 bases, with 11 bases spanning the gap. Naive, central memory, regulatory and stem cell-like memory cells within the CD4+ compartment were sorted using CD45RO/CCR7/CD25/CD127/CD95/CD27. A remark on this clone: Its antigen remains unknown.

Findings of the study overall: Across all four CD4+ subsets, people with type 1 diabetes showed modestly shorter TCRB CDR3s.

TCRB transcripts that were expressed got sequenced, as all of the isolated RNA had been reverse transcribed. Here immunoSEQ multiplex PCR was the method, and the copy in TCRdb shows in-frame clones only, minus some. The table includes 600,000 to 750,000 clones, over 10% detected once. Material: naive CD4+ T cells from blood. The chain joins TRBV4-3 to TRBJ1-1; D unclear. The sequence was collected from a man aged 30-40 years with type 1 diabetes. CDR3 protein: CASSQELGIPEAFF. In nucleotides, the CDR3 is TGCGCCAGCAGCCAAGAGCTAGGCATCCCTGAAGCTTTCTTT.